One and the same sample provided the 16 T cell receptor beta chains below, sequenced in a study of T-cell memory formation after mild COVID-19. TCRdb redid the calling of the 5' RACE reads with MiXCR, one entry per CDR3 protein. The sample has 200,000 or so distinct CDR3 sequences, 15% to 20% seen once. Sequencing was performed on PBMCs or a T cell subset sorted from them (not recorded which). The receptors were gathered from an adult woman who had mild COVID-19 (a few samples of this study predate the infection). Cell type and time point are not known.

The sample holds a few counts of this clonotype. The chain couples TRBV6-2 or TRBV6-3 to TRBJ1-1; D not certain. CDR1 is MNHEY and CDR2 is SVGEGT in the germline V gene. The CDR3 consists of 13 residues. V dropped 7 bases and J dropped 4 bases, with 13 bases sitting between them. The CDR3 coding sequence is TGTGCCAGCACCCGACCTTCGAGCACTGAAGCTTTCTTT. Protein product: CASTRPSSTEAFF.

Details on this clonotype: A much larger clone lies one base from this, so it may be a read error. The chain links TRBV12-3 or TRBV12-4 to TRBJ1-2; TRBD1 agrees at 8 bases. This CDR3 is built from 13 residues. The J segment lost 6 bases and the V segment lost 9 bases, leaving 9 bases of the junction unmatched. CDR3 nucleotide sequence: TGTGCCAGAAGTCCGGACAGGGTAAATGGCTACACCTTC. Amino acids: CARSPDRVNGYTF.

This clonotype was seen a handful of times. CDR3 nucleotide sequence: TGTGCCAGCAGCCGACTCATCAGATCAGGGGCTGAGTATCATGAAAAACTGTTTTTT. Its protein product is CASSRLIRSGAEYHEKLFF. The J gene is TRBJ1-4, the V gene TRBV14, with a weak D call TRBD1 (6 bases). The CDR3 covers 19 residues. V lost 4 bases and J lost 6, with 27 bases in between. Per the germline V gene, CDR1 is SGHDN and CDR2 is FVKESK.

This clonotype was found many times. The chain couples TRBV7-2 to TRBJ2-1; D not resolved. The CDR3 loop spans 14 amino acids. The germline CDR1 and CDR2 sequences are SGHTA and FQGNSA. Trimming removed 3 bases at V and 7 bases at J, with 13 bases between. The CDR3 protein is CASSLAANQNEQFF. The CDR3, as DNA: TGTGCCAGCAGCTTGGCTGCAAACCAGAATGAGCAGTTCTTC.

The chain combines TRBV7-6 with TRBJ2-2; D gene ambiguous. Germline CDR1 SGHVS, CDR2 FNYEAQ. This CDR3 comprises 13 residues. The V and J ends lost 8 bases and 7 bases respectively, with 14 bases between them. CDR3: CASRKGLDGELFF. CDR3 DNA sequence: TGTGCCAGCCGTAAAGGGTTAGACGGGGAGCTGTTTTTT. Drawing the rest from reference TRBV7-6 and TRBJ2-2, the complete variable domain is GAGVSQSPRYKVTKRGQDVALRCDPISGHVSLYWYRQALGQGPEFLTYFNYEAQQDKSGLPNDRFSAERPEGSISTLTIQRTEQRDSAMYRCASRKGLDGELFFGEGSRLTVL.

A few counts support this clonotype. This rearrangement joins TRBV7-3 to TRBJ2-7, with D uncertain. This CDR3 contains 13 residues. The germline V gene encodes CDR1 SGHTA and CDR2 FQGTGA. The V end was cut by 0 bases, the J end by 4 bases, with 7 bases between. The CDR3: CASSLTPKYEQYF. CDR3 nucleotide sequence: TGTGCCAGCAGCTTAACGCCGAAGTACGAGCAGTACTTC.

Only a few counts were recorded for this clonotype. The J gene is TRBJ1-1, the V gene TRBV6-2 or TRBV6-3; D not resolved. Germline assignment: CDR1 MNHEY and CDR2 SVGEGT. Trimming removed 2 bases at V and 4 bases at J, with 5 bases between. The CDR3 sequence is 12 residues long. CDR3 sequence: CASSYPSTEAFF. The CDR3 DNA follows: TGTGCCAGCAGTTACCCAAGCACTGAAGCTTTCTTT.

This sequence joins TRBV10-3 and TRBJ1-2; no firm D call. Trimming stripped 10 bases from V and 8 bases from J, with 20 bases between. In germline, CDR1 is ENHRY, CDR2 SYGVKD. The CDR3 is 13 amino acids. CDR3 DNA sequence: TGTGCCACTACTCCCGAAGATGGTGGAGGCTACACCTTC. This sequence encodes CATTPEDGGGYTF.

There are a few counts of this clonotype. The J gene is TRBJ1-2, the V gene TRBV7-9; 7 positions agree with TRBD1. With V trimmed by 3 bases and J by 6 bases, 4 bases remained unmatched. Looked up from germline, CDR1 is SEHNR and CDR2 is FQNEAQ (reference sequence). CDR3 length: 13 amino acids. Written as DNA, the CDR3 is TGTGCCAGCAGCTTCGACAGGGTGGATGGCTACACCTTC. This encodes CASSFDRVDGYTF.

This chain's CDR3 is CASSELKGWDTQYF. The CDR3 DNA is TGTGCCAGCAGTGAATTAAAGGGATGGGATACGCAGTATTTT. The chain carries TRBV25-1 and TRBJ2-3; D gene uncertain. This CDR3 spans 14 amino acids. CDR1 MGHDK and CDR2 SYGVNS come from the germline V gene. Between the trimmed V and J ends, which lost 1 base and 6 bases, there was a span of 11 bases. The whole variable domain, filled in from reference TRBV25-1 and TRBJ2-3, reads EADIYQTPRYLVIGTGKKITLECSQTMGHDKMYWYQQDPGMELHLIHYSYGVNSTEKGDLSSESTVSRIRTEHFPLTLESARPSHTSQYLCASSELKGWDTQYFGPGTRLTVL.

Many counts were recorded for this clonotype. This chain connects TRBV7-9 to TRBJ2-1; TRBD2 aligns across 11 bases. Germline assignment: CDR1 SEHNR and CDR2 FQNEAQ (reference sequence). This CDR3 spans 15 amino acids. The V segment lost 6 bases and the J segment 5 bases; nucleotides outside the gene matches: 6. The CDR3 DNA is TGTGCCAGCAGTCAGGGGACTAGCGGCAACAATGAGCAGTTCTTC. It translates to CASSQGTSGNNEQFF.

V usage is TRBV6-2 or TRBV6-3 and J usage is TRBJ2-7; D is possibly TRBD1 (6 bases). Between the trimmed V and J ends, which lost 5 bases and 6 bases, there was a span of 17 bases. Germline loops: CDR1 MNHEY, CDR2 SVGEGT. CDR3 length: 14 amino acids. CDR3 residues: CASSQRTAPGEQYF. CDR3 sequence (DNA): TGTGCCAGCAGTCAACGGACAGCCCCAGGCGAGCAGTACTTC.

The chain employs TRBV20-1 and TRBJ2-2; perhaps TRBD1 as D (5 bases). CDR1 and CDR2 (germline): DFQATT, SNEGSKA (reference sequence). The V and J ends lost 4 bases and 2 bases respectively, with 8 bases between them. This CDR3 region has 13 residues. The CDR3 DNA reads TGCAGTGCTACCCAGGGAAACACCGGGGAGCTGTTTTTT. Translated: CSATQGNTGELFF.

This chain uses TRBV7-6 with TRBJ2-3; TRBD1 agrees at 12 bases. The CDR3 runs to 16 residues. With 8 bases clipped from V and 5 bases from J, the junction kept 11 bases outside the gene matches. Germline V gene data show CDR1 as SGHVS and CDR2 as FNYEAQ. The CDR3 DNA follows: TGTGCCAGCTCCTCTTGGGACAGGGGGCCTAGAGATACGCAGTATTTT. Translation gives CASSSWDRGPRDTQYF.

This clonotype was recorded a few times. The rearrangement links TRBV5-5 to TRBJ1-2; 7 bases agree with TRBD1. Germline V gene sequence: CDR1 SGHKS, CDR2 YYEKEE (reference sequence). The trim removed 3 bases at V and 2 bases at J, leaving 7 bases unmatched. This CDR3 spans 15 amino acids. The CDR3 is CASSSLTGKNYGYTF. CDR3 DNA: TGTGCCAGCAGCTCCCTGACAGGGAAAAACTATGGCTACACCTTC.

The chain joins TRBV10-3 to TRBJ2-5; 8 bases fit TRBD1. CDR1 ENHRY and CDR2 SYGVKD come from the germline V gene. The CDR3 runs to 12 residues. V shed 10 bases and J 4 bases; nucleotides not matched to a gene: 5. CDR3 protein: CATRDRRETQYF. CDR3 coding DNA: TGTGCCACCCGGGACAGGAGAGAGACCCAGTACTTC.